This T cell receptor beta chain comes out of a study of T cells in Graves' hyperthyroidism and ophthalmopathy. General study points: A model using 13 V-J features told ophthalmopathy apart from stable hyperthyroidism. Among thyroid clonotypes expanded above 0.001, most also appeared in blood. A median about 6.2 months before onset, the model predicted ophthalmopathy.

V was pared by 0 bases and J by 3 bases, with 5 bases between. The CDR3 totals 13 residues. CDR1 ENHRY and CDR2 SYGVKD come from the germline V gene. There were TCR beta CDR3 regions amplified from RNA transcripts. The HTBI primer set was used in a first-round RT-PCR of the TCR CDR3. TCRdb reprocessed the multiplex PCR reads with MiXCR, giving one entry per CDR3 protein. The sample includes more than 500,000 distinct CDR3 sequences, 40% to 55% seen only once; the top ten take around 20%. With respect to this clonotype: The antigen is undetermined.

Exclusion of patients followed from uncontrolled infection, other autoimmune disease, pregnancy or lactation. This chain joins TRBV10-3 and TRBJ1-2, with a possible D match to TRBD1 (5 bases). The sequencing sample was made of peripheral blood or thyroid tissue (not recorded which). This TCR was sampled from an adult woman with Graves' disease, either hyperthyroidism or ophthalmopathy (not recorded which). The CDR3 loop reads CAISESTDYGYTF. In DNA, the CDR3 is TGTGCCATCAGTGAGTCGACAGACTATGGCTACACCTTC.